The 31 T cell receptor beta chains presented below share a single source sample, sequenced in a study of early T cells in non-severe SARS-CoV-2 infection. In TCRdb, the 5' RACE reads were re-called with MiXCR into one record per CDR3 protein. This sample has around 60,000 distinct CDR3 sequences; roughly 18% occur once, and the top ten carry about 8.4%. Sequenced here: whole blood, sampled at baseline. These receptor sequences come from an adult who was a healthcare worker with PCR-confirmed SARS-CoV-2 infection or an uninfected control (not recorded which).

The V gene is TRBV12-3 or TRBV12-4, the J gene TRBJ2-2, with D possibly called TRBD1 or TRBD2 (5 bases each). The CDR3 has 15 residues. Trimming cost V 2 bases and J 4 bases, with 11 bases left between them. CDR3 region: CASSLIKGTTGELFF. In nucleotides, the CDR3 is TGTGCCAGCAGTTTAATTAAAGGGACCACCGGGGAGCTGTTTTTT.

The table lists this clonotype with a few counts. The chain is built from TRBV19 and TRBJ2-7; 10 bases map to TRBD1. CDR1 is LNHDA, CDR2 SQIVND, per germline (reference sequence). V lost 1 base to trimming and J lost 3 bases; unmatched junction nucleotides: 6. This CDR3 region has 16 residues. The CDR3 spells CASSIAGTGAYYEQYF. The CDR3 nucleotides are TGTGCCAGTAGTATAGCTGGGACAGGGGCTTACTACGAGCAGTACTTC.

The sample holds many counts of this clonotype. V and J are TRBV6-4 and TRBJ2-2; D call uncertain. CDR1 and CDR2 (germline): MRHNA, SNTAGT. Trimming shortened V by 6 bases and J by 0 bases, and 5 bases separated the two germline ends. The CDR3 runs to 13 residues. CDR3 amino acids: CASSPSNTGELFF. CDR3 in DNA: TGTGCCAGCAGCCCGTCGAACACCGGGGAGCTGTTTTTT.

The table lists this clonotype with a few counts. The chain recombines TRBV5-1 with TRBJ1-1; D unresolved. V dropped 0 bases and J dropped 10 bases, with 13 bases sitting between them. The germline CDR1 and CDR2 sequences are SGHRS and YFSETQ. The length of the CDR3 is 13 residues. CDR3 in DNA: TGCGCCAGCAGCTTGGCAAGCAGCCGGGGAGCTTTCTTT. This codes for CASSLASSRGAFF.

A few counts support this clonotype. V and J are TRBV30 and TRBJ2-1, with TRBD1 as a possible D gene (5 bases). CDR1 is GTSNPN and CDR2 is SVGIG in the germline V gene (reference sequence). CDR3 length: 14 amino acids. V lost 0 bases and J lost 8, with 14 bases in between. The CDR3 loop reads CAWSVQAGKDEQFF. CDR3 nucleotide sequence: TGTGCCTGGAGTGTACAGGCAGGGAAGGATGAGCAGTTCTTC.

This clonotype was seen a few times. The chain is built from TRBV5-5 and TRBJ2-7; 8 nucleotides align to TRBD2. CDR1 is SGHKS, CDR2 YYEKEE, per germline (reference sequence). The CDR3 runs 17 residues. Trimming took 0 bases from V and 5 from J; bases not matched to a gene: 13. DNA of the CDR3: TGTGCCAGCAGCTTGGGCGTGGGCAGCGGGAGTCCCCACGAGCAGTACTTC. Its translation: CASSLGVGSGSPHEQYF.

The chain recombines TRBV12-3 or TRBV12-4 with TRBJ2-4, with TRBD2 matching over 8 bases. The CDR3 length is 16 residues. V shed 6 bases, J shed 3 bases, and the junction held 10 bases outside the gene matches. The CDR3 coding sequence is TGTGCCAGCAGAAATCTAGCGGGTTTTAGCAAAAACATTCAGTACTTC. It is translated as CASRNLAGFSKNIQYF.

In its sample, this clonotype was seen a few times. The V and J genes are TRBV18 and TRBJ2-3; a weak D match, TRBD2 (5 bases). CDR3 size: 12 residues. V lost 6 bases and J 4 bases, leaving 8 bases between the germline ends. From germline, CDR1 is KGHSH and CDR2 LQKENI. The CDR3 coding sequence is TGTGCCAGCTCTACTAGTTCAGATACGCAGTATTTT. This codes for CASSTSSDTQYF.

Comment on this clonotype: With a much larger clone just one base away, this may be a read error. The CDR3: CGSSQVSGGGTDTQYF. The CDR3 DNA is TGTGGCAGCAGCCAAGTGTCCGGGGGTGGAACAGATACGCAGTATTTT. The chain carries TRBV4-2 and TRBJ2-3, with D perhaps TRBD2 (6 bases). The CDR3 loop spans 16 amino acids. CDR1 is LGHNA and CDR2 is YNFKEQ in the germline V gene.

CDR3 coding DNA: TGCAGTGCTAGAGTACCGGGACACAGCTCCTACGAGCAGTACTTC. It translates to CSARVPGHSSYEQYF. The chain has TRBV20-1 and TRBJ2-7; D is perhaps TRBD1 (6 bases). Germline V lookup: CDR1 DFQATT, CDR2 SNEGSKA (reference sequence). The CDR3 extends over 15 amino acids. V gave up 1 base and J gave up 0 bases, with 13 bases separating them.

In this sample, this clonotype turned up a few times. V gene TRBV4-2 combines with J gene TRBJ2-3, with TRBD2 identical over 8 bases. The length of the CDR3 is 17 residues. Germline CDR1 LGHNA, CDR2 YNFKEQ. The ends lost 3 bases at V and 0 bases at J; junction bases unmatched: 8. CDR3 region: CASSQGIAGRSTDTQYF. The CDR3 bases are TGTGCCAGCAGCCAGGGGATAGCGGGAAGAAGCACAGATACGCAGTATTTT.

This chain joins TRBV19 and TRBJ1-2; TRBD1 agrees at 8 bases. Per germline, CDR1 LNHDA and CDR2 SQIVND (reference sequence). CDR3 length equals 13 residues. J was trimmed by 7 bases and V by 7 bases; bases with no gene match: 8. DNA of the CDR3: TGTGCCAGTAATCTACAGGGGGATCTTGGCTACACCTTC. This translates into CASNLQGDLGYTF.

The chain combines TRBV29-1 with TRBJ2-5, with 12 bases fitting TRBD2. Germline assignment: CDR1 SQVTM and CDR2 ANQGSEA. CDR3 size: 16 residues. Losses at the gene ends were 1 base for V and 6 bases for J; bases not matched to a gene: 9. The CDR3 here is CSVEALRTSGAQTQYF. The CDR3 bases are TGCAGCGTTGAAGCCCTCCGGACTAGCGGGGCCCAGACCCAGTACTTC.

This clonotype was observed a few times. The chain links TRBV5-1 to TRBJ2-3; no definite D call. The germline CDR1 and CDR2 sequences are SGHRS and YFSETQ. The CDR3 consists of 16 residues. With 1 base removed from V and 1 base from J, the gap between germline ends came to 13 bases. CDR3 coding DNA: TGCGCCAGCAGCTTGCTAGGGCGGACCGGCACAGATACGCAGTATTTT. It encodes CASSLLGRTGTDTQYF.

The chain links TRBV2 to TRBJ2-1; D remains ambiguous. Germline CDR1 and CDR2: SNHLY and FYNNEI. This CDR3 region has 15 residues. Trimming left V 6 bases short and J 0 bases short, with 12 bases between. CDR3 in amino acids: CASRVTEISYNEQFF. The DNA for the CDR3 is TGTGCCAGCAGAGTAACTGAAATCTCCTACAATGAGCAGTTCTTC. Based on the CDR3 plus reference TRBV2 and TRBJ2-1, the full variable domain is EPEVTQTPSHQVTQMGQEVILRCVPISNHLYFYWYRQILGQKVEFLVSFYNNEISEKSEIFDDQFSVERPDGSNFTLKIRSTKLEDSAMYFCASRVTEISYNEQFFGPGTRLTVL.

This clonotype was found many times. The rearrangement links TRBV7-9 to TRBJ2-7, with 8 bases lining up with TRBD1. This CDR3 contains 14 residues. Looked up from germline, CDR1 is SEHNR and CDR2 is FQNEAQ (reference sequence). Trimming removed 5 bases from V and 3 bases from J; junction bases left unmatched: 6. In DNA, the CDR3 is TGTGCCAGCAGCCCAGGACAGGGTAACTACGAGCAGTACTTC. Protein: CASSPGQGNYEQYF.

V usage is TRBV2 and J usage is TRBJ1-6; D is perhaps TRBD1 (5 bases). This CDR3 is built from 15 residues. The V gene lost 6 bases and the J gene lost 0 bases, with 9 bases spanning the gap. Per the germline V gene, CDR1 is SNHLY and CDR2 is FYNNEI. CDR3 amino acids: CASRDSDSYNSPLHF. The CDR3 region has the DNA TGTGCCAGCAGAGACAGCGACTCCTATAATTCACCCCTCCACTTT.

This clonotype was detected only a few times. The rearrangement joins TRBV7-6 to TRBJ2-7; D is ambiguous. Germline V gene data show CDR1 as SGHVS and CDR2 as FNYEAQ. V was pared by 1 base and J by 2 bases, with 9 bases between. The CDR3 runs to 14 residues. In nucleotides, the CDR3 is TGTGCCAGCAGCTTAGGGTACGGTACCTACGAGCAGTACTTC. The encoded protein is CASSLGYGTYEQYF.

The chain joins TRBV7-2 to TRBJ2-4; D is undetermined. Germline CDR1 SGHTA, CDR2 FQGNSA. This CDR3 comprises 13 residues. V was shortened by 1 base and J by 8 bases, with 9 bases between the two germline ends. The CDR3 loop reads CASSLDQADIQYF. CDR3 in DNA: TGTGCCAGCAGCTTAGATCAGGCTGACATTCAGTACTTC. Full variable domain (remainder filled in from reference TRBV7-2 and TRBJ2-4): GAGVSQSPSNKVTEKGKDVELRCDPISGHTALYWYRQSLGQGLEFLIYFQGNSAPDKSGLPSDRFSAERTGGSVSTLTIQRTQQEDSAVYLCASSLDQADIQYFGAGTRLSVL.

This clonotype has only a few counts. The chain joins TRBV1 to TRBJ1-2. TRBV1 is labeled a pseudogene. This CDR3 comprises 15 residues. The CDR3 sequence is CTSSPGGANTYGYTF. Here the CDR3 DNA reads TGCACCAGCAGCCCCGGAGGGGCAAATACCTATGGCTACACCTTC.

This sequence joins TRBV27 and TRBJ1-5; the match to TRBD1 covers 7 bases. This CDR3 has 15 amino acids. J lost 3 bases, V lost 5 bases, and 7 bases had no gene match. Germline CDR1 MNHEY, CDR2 SMNVEV (reference sequence). The chain's CDR3 is CASSASTGYNQPQHF. The DNA of the CDR3 is TGTGCCAGCAGTGCGTCGACAGGGTACAATCAGCCCCAGCATTTT.

This clonotype was seen only a few times. The V and J genes are TRBV7-8 and TRBJ2-3, with D perhaps TRBD2 (5 bases). The CDR3 is 14 residues long. CDR1 is SGHVS, CDR2 FQNEAQ, per germline. Deletions cut 9 bases from V and 2 bases from J, with 15 bases between. The CDR3 DNA sequence: TGTGCCAGTAGCACTCACGGGATCACAGATACGCAGTATTTT. This gives the protein CASSTHGITDTQYF.

This clonotype was counted a few times. The chain employs TRBV24-1 and TRBJ2-2; TRBD1 is a possible D gene (5 bases). This CDR3 comprises 14 residues. The germline V gene encodes CDR1 KGHDR and CDR2 SFDVKD. V lost 3 bases to trimming and J lost 4 bases, with 8 bases between them. The CDR3 coding sequence is TGTGCCACCAGTGATACCAGGGCCACCGGGGAGCTGTTTTTT. It is translated as CATSDTRATGELFF.

This clonotype was seen only once. J is TRBJ2-3 and V is TRBV7-9, with 10 bases identical to TRBD2. The CDR3 contains 14 residues. After removal of 5 bases from V and 4 bases from J, the junction contained 3 bases not matched to a gene. The germline V gene has CDR1 SEHNR and CDR2 FQNEAQ (reference sequence). This CDR3 is CASSRSGGADTQYF. The CDR3 DNA reads as TGTGCCAGCAGCCGGAGCGGGGGGGCAGATACGCAGTATTTT.

This sequence joins TRBV5-8 and TRBJ1-5, with D unclear. Looked up from germline, CDR1 is SGHTS and CDR2 is YDEGEE. Trimming cost V 4 bases and J 7 bases, with 15 bases left between them. CDR3 length: 14 amino acids. The CDR3 coding sequence is TGTGCCAGCAGCCGAGTCATGGGGAACCAGCCCCAGCATTTT. It codes for CASSRVMGNQPQHF.

J is TRBJ2-1 and V is TRBV27; the D gene is possibly TRBD1 (6 bases). Trimming removed 4 bases at V and 4 bases at J, with 20 bases between. CDR1 is MNHEY, CDR2 SMNVEV, per germline (reference sequence). CDR3 length: 17 residues. CDR3 in DNA: TGTGCCAGCAGTTCCCTAATGGGGGACAAACAATACAATGAGCAGTTCTTC. Translated: CASSSLMGDKQYNEQFF.

The V call is TRBV7-9, the J call TRBJ1-6; D might be TRBD1 (6 bases). Germline lookup yields CDR1 SEHNR and CDR2 FQNEAQ (reference sequence). V lost 4 bases, J lost 7 bases, and 11 bases lay in between. CDR3 length equals 14 residues. Written as DNA, the CDR3 is TGTGCCAGCAGCTCAGACAGGATCAATTCACCCCTCCACTTT. It codes for CASSSDRINSPLHF.

This clonotype was seen at least ten times. The V call is TRBV4-1, the J call TRBJ2-5, with TRBD1 as a possible D gene (6 bases). Germline lookup yields CDR1 MGHRA and CDR2 YSYEKL. This CDR3 has 13 residues. Trimming stripped 5 bases from V and 4 bases from J, with 11 bases between. CDR3 residues: CASSWGHGETQYF. Here the CDR3 DNA reads TGCGCCAGCAGCTGGGGACACGGAGAGACCCAGTACTTC.

The chain has TRBV5-1 and TRBJ2-7, with TRBD2 as a possible D gene (6 bases). The CDR3 contains 14 residues. Trimming removed 4 bases from V and 5 bases from J, with 16 bases in between. The V gene's germline CDR1 is SGHRS and CDR2 YFSETQ. In DNA form, the CDR3 reads TGCGCCAGCAGCCTCCGGGGGTTATGGGACGAGCAGTACTTC. It encodes CASSLRGLWDEQYF.

The chain employs TRBV7-2 and TRBJ2-7, with TRBD2 matching 11 bases. The CDR3 totals 15 residues. CDR1 is SGHTA and CDR2 is FQGNSA in the germline V gene. Trimming cost V 5 bases and J 7 bases; bases outside gene matches: 10. DNA of the CDR3: TGTGCCAGCAGCCCTGAGACTAGCGGGATTCGGGAGCAGTACTTC. It specifies CASSPETSGIREQYF.

V is TRBV5-1 and J is TRBJ2-7; either TRBD1 or TRBD2 may fit D (5 bases each). The V and J ends lost 4 bases and 2 bases respectively, with 13 bases between them. Germline V gene sequence: CDR1 SGHRS, CDR2 YFSETQ. The CDR3 has 14 amino acids. The CDR3 DNA is TGCGCCAGCAGCGTTTCCGGGGCCACCTACGAGCAGTACTTC. Protein sequence: CASSVSGATYEQYF. Combining the CDR3 with reference TRBV5-1 and TRBJ2-7 gives the whole variable domain KAGVTQTPRYLIKTRGQQVTLSCSPISGHRSVSWYQQTPGQGLQFLFEYFSETQRNKGNFPGRFSGRQFSNSRSEMNVSTLELGDSALYLCASSVSGATYEQYFGPGTRLTVT.